Listed here are 12 T cell receptor beta chains from one sample, sequenced in a study of cytomegalovirus exposure and HLA in healthy donors. This PCR relied on a set of 60 Vbeta primers and 13 Jbeta primers. Some clones are missing from TCRdb's copy, which holds only in-frame ones; the method was immunoSEQ multiplex PCR. The specimen's table records some 70,000 clones. The sequencing sample was made of PBMCs. Receptors were obtained from a man aged 35-49 years in good health and CMV-seronegative.

This chain connects TRBV27 to TRBJ2-5; 10 bases are a match to TRBD2. After removal of 7 bases from V and 4 bases from J, the junction contained 12 bases not matched to a gene. This CDR3 has 16 amino acids. CDR1 and CDR2 from the germline V gene are MNHEY and SMNVEV (reference sequence). CDR3 amino acids: CASTPGIAGGGETQYF. The DNA of the CDR3 is TGTGCCAGCACCCCCGGGATAGCGGGAGGAGGAGAGACCCAGTACTTC.

V usage is TRBV7-9 and J usage is TRBJ2-7, with D tentatively TRBD2 (6 bases). The ends were cut back, 5 bases at V and 5 bases at J, with 31 bases in the middle. Germline CDR1 reads SEHNR; CDR2 reads FQNEAQ (reference sequence). The CDR3 length is 19 residues. Written as DNA, the CDR3 is TGTGCCAGCAGCCCTAGGGTGGGGCGACTAGGTTCCCCTCCCGACGAGCAGTACTTC. Translated, it gives CASSPRVGRLGSPPDEQYF.

The chain recombines TRBV4-3 with TRBJ2-1; 9 positions agree with TRBD2. V lost 0 bases, J lost 4 bases, and 1 base stayed unmatched. The CDR3 loop spans 15 amino acids. Germline CDR1 is LGHNA and CDR2 is YSLEER. This CDR3 reads CASSQELAGYNEQFF. The CDR3 DNA is TGCGCCAGCAGCCAAGAGCTAGCGGGGTACAATGAGCAGTTCTTC.

This chain uses TRBV4-3 with TRBJ2-3; TRBD2 matches 10 bases. V trimming: 4 bases; J trimming: 5 bases; junction bases outside the gene matches: 3. CDR3 length equals 14 residues. Looked up from germline, CDR1 is LGHNA and CDR2 is YSLEER. The CDR3 is CASSLRTSGDTQYF. The DNA for the CDR3 is TGCGCCAGCAGCCTCAGGACTAGCGGAGATACGCAGTATTTT.

CDR3 sequence: CATTTGAMGELFF. CDR3 sequence (DNA): TGTGCCACCACGACAGGGGCCATGGGGGAGCTGTTTTTT. The chain combines TRBV19 with TRBJ2-2; 8 bases agree with TRBD1. Germline CDR1 is LNHDA and CDR2 is SQIVND (reference sequence). V was clipped by 10 bases and J by 8 bases; unmatched bases: 9. This CDR3 contains 13 residues.

The genes are TRBV7-9 and TRBJ1-5; D possibly corresponds to TRBD1 (5 bases). From germline, CDR1 is SEHNR and CDR2 FQNEAQ (reference sequence). The V and J ends lost 4 bases and 5 bases respectively, with 6 bases between them. The CDR3 is made up of 12 amino acids. This CDR3 reads CASSSGDQPQHF. For the CDR3, the DNA is TGTGCCAGCAGCTCGGGGGATCAGCCCCAGCATTTT.

The J gene is TRBJ2-5, the V gene TRBV4-3; the D gene is possibly TRBD2 (6 bases). V dropped 2 bases and J dropped 5 bases, with 18 bases sitting between them. CDR1 is LGHNA, CDR2 YSLEER, per germline. There are 16 residues in the CDR3. The CDR3 region has the DNA TGCGCCAGCAGCCAACAGGAGGGAAGGCGAGGTGAGACCCAGTACTTC. Translation: CASSQQEGRRGETQYF.

V and J are TRBV4-3 and TRBJ1-3; tentative D call: TRBD1 (5 bases). With 5 bases removed from V and 0 bases from J, the gap between germline ends came to 20 bases. The CDR3 sequence is 18 residues long. Germline V gene lookup returns CDR1 LGHNA and CDR2 YSLEER. As DNA, the CDR3 is TGCGCCAGCAGCTCTCGGGTCTGGGGCACAACCTCTGGAAACACCATATATTTT. Residues: CASSSRVWGTTSGNTIYF.

The V gene is TRBV7-2, the J gene TRBJ2-2; 7 bases map to TRBD2. The germline V gene encodes CDR1 SGHTA and CDR2 FQGNSA. This CDR3 is built from 17 residues. V was clipped by 4 bases and J by 3 bases; unmatched bases: 11. The CDR3 nucleotides read TGTGCCAGCAGCTGGGGGTGGACTAGTACAGACACCGGGGAGCTGTTTTTT. This translates into CASSWGWTSTDTGELFF. The whole variable domain, remainder taken from reference TRBV7-2 and TRBJ2-2, is GAGVSQSPSNKVTEKGKDVELRCDPISGHTALYWYRQSLGQGLEFLIYFQGNSAPDKSGLPSDRFSAERTGGSVSTLTIQRTQQEDSAVYLCASSWGWTSTDTGELFFGEGSRLTVL.

For this clone: One end of the junction fails to match germline, which may point to a read error. This sequence joins TRBV7-2 and TRBJ2-1; D not resolved. The CDR3 sequence is 16 residues long. Germline values: CDR1 SGHTA, CDR2 FQGNSA. The CDR3 loop is CASSLAAISSYNEQLF. The DNA for the CDR3 is TGTGCCAGCAGCTTAGCGGCGATTAGCTCCTACAATGAGCAGCTCTTC.

The chain combines TRBV19 with TRBJ2-2, with TRBD2 matching 7 bases. The germline V gene encodes CDR1 LNHDA and CDR2 SQIVND (reference sequence). CDR3 length equals 15 residues. Trimming removed 6 bases from V and 7 bases from J; junction bases left unmatched: 11. This chain's CDR3 is CASSSPGLTIGELFF. The CDR3 DNA follows: TGTGCCAGTAGCTCACCGGGACTAACCATCGGGGAGCTGTTTTTT.

The chain carries TRBV5-4 and TRBJ2-4; the match to TRBD1 covers 7 bases. The V and J ends lost 0 bases and 7 bases, in that order; junction bases with no gene match: 13. Germline V gene sequence: CDR1 SGHNT, CDR2 YYREEE (reference sequence). CDR3 length: 17 residues. The CDR3 nucleotides are TGTGCCAGCAGCTTGGGGGGTAAACAGGGGTTTTCGAACATTCAGTACTTC. Translating it yields CASSLGGKQGFSNIQYF.